Listed below are T cell receptor beta chains from one sample, sequenced in a study of graft-versus-host responses after intestinal transplantation. The protocol was immunoSEQ multiplex PCR, while the TCRdb copy is restricted to in-frame clones and leaves out a portion. Among approximately 110,000 clones listed, roughly 92% were seen once. For these TCRs, the target antigens are not known. Sample: unstimulated CD4+ T cells sorted from spleen or lymph node cells, taken before transplant. The receptors come from a human donor who was the organ donor for an intestinal transplant. Each CDR3 is given with its conserved first and last residue. Each record gives: V gene, clone size, J gene, D gene, CDR3 protein, CDR3 DNA. D genes are given only for firm matches. Clone size, where shown, is once, few, many, or a class for clones that have expanded.

TRBV9	.	TRBJ2-3	TRBD2	CASSVGLAGVGGDFTDTQYF	TGTGCCAGCAGCGTAGGGCTAGCGGGAGTAGGAGGGGACTTCACAGATACGCAGTATTTT
TRBV10-3	.	TRBJ2-5	TRBD1	CAISDMTGIGETQYF	TGTGCCATCAGTGATATGACAGGGATTGGAGAGACCCAGTACTTC
TRBV2	.	TRBJ2-7	.	CASSEIGRAYEQYF	TGTGCCAGCAGTGAAATCGGCAGGGCCTACGAGCAGTACTTC
TRBV6-5	.	TRBJ2-7	TRBD1	CASAKNRDSYEQYF	TGTGCCAGCGCTAAAAACCGGGACAGCTACGAGCAGTACTTC
TRBV5-1	.	TRBJ2-7	TRBD1	CASSLRGLDEQYF	TGCGCCAGCAGCTTGAGGGGGCTAGACGAGCAGTACTTC
TRBV19	.	TRBJ1-5	.	CASSIGQGLFDQPQHF	TGTGCCAGTAGTATCGGGCAGGGGCTTTTCGATCAGCCCCAGCATTTT
TRBV4-1	.	TRBJ2-1	TRBD2	CASSQVAGYNEQFF	TGCGCCAGCAGCCAAGTAGCGGGATACAATGAGCAGTTCTTC
TRBV28	.	TRBJ2-4	.	CASSSAWALAKNIQYF	TGTGCCAGCAGTTCTGCTTGGGCGCTAGCCAAAAACATTCAGTACTTC
TRBV5-6	.	TRBJ2-7	.	CASSLVGFSYEQYF	TGTGCCAGCAGCTTGGTCGGGTTCTCCTACGAGCAGTACTTC
TRBV29-1	.	TRBJ2-5	TRBD2	CSVRGGSTVETQYF	TGCAGCGTTAGGGGCGGGAGTACTGTTGAGACCCAGTACTTC
TRBV30	.	TRBJ2-1	TRBD2	CAWSRGKLADSYNEQFF	TGTGCCTGGAGTCGGGGCAAACTAGCGGACTCCTACAATGAGCAGTTCTTC
TRBV5-1	.	TRBJ2-6	.	CASSSGFGANVLTF	TGCGCCAGCAGCTCCGGGTTTGGGGCCAACGTCCTGACTTTC
TRBV18	.	TRBJ2-5	.	CASSERGETQYF	TGTGCCAGCTCAGAGAGAGGGGAGACCCAGTACTTC
TRBV25-1	.	TRBJ1-2	.	CASRGSGIYGYTF	TGTGCCAGCAGGGGGTCTGGAATCTATGGCTACACCTTC
TRBV5-1	.	TRBJ2-1	TRBD2	CASSPGRPFYNEQFF	TGCGCCAGCTCTCCCGGGAGGCCCTTCTACAATGAGCAGTTCTTC
TRBV7-9	.	TRBJ1-3	TRBD1	CASSLTGGSGNTIYF	TGTGCCAGCAGCCTGACAGGGGGCTCTGGAAACACCATATATTTT
TRBV12-1	.	TRBJ2-7	.	CASSSQDTYYEQYF	TGTGCCAGCAGCTCGCAGGACACCTACTACGAGCAGTACTTC
TRBV7-8	.	TRBJ2-5	.	CASSLRATGQETQYF	TGTGCCAGCAGCCTGAGAGCGACAGGACAAGAGACCCAGTACTTC
TRBV5-1	.	TRBJ2-3	TRBD1	CASSLRDRGTDTQYF	TGCGCCAGCAGCCTCCGGGACAGAGGGACAGATACGCAGTATTTT
TRBV6-6	.	TRBJ2-1	TRBD2	CASSSLLAGPHNEQFF	TGTGCCAGCAGTTCTCTACTAGCGGGCCCCCACAATGAGCAGTTCTTC
TRBV5-1	once	TRBJ2-1	.	CASKSAGHSYNEQFF	TGCGCCAGCAAATCTGCGGGGCACTCCTACAATGAGCAGTTCTTC
TRBV30	.	TRBJ2-1	TRBD2	CAWNGAGAYNEQFF	TGTGCCTGGAACGGGGCGGGAGCCTACAATGAGCAGTTCTTC
TRBV6-1	.	TRBJ2-1	.	CASSEGLGSYNEQFF	TGTGCCAGCAGTGAAGGGCTAGGGTCCTACAATGAGCAGTTCTTC
TRBV10-2	.	TRBJ1-3	TRBD1	CASRETGGSGNTIYF	TGCGCCAGCAGGGAAACAGGGGGCTCTGGAAACACCATATATTTT
TRBV6-6	.	TRBJ2-2	.	CATGQAGTGELFF	TGTGCCACCGGACAGGCGGGGACCGGGGAGCTGTTTTTT
TRBV5-8	.	TRBJ1-5	TRBD1	CASSLGGQGLAGNQPQHF	TGTGCCAGCAGCTTGGGGGGACAGGGCTTAGCCGGCAATCAGCCCCAGCATTTT
TRBV10-3	once	TRBJ1-4	.	CASTDSINEKLFF	TGTGCCAGCACGGACAGTATAAATGAAAAACTGTTTTTT
TRBV4-2	once	TRBJ2-3	.	CASSQTLATDTQYF	TGTGCCAGCAGCCAAACACTAGCTACAGATACGCAGTATTTT
TRBV27	.	TRBJ1-3	.	CASRARGLTGNTIYF	TGTGCCAGCAGGGCTAGGGGGTTAACTGGAAACACCATATATTTT
TRBV6-1	.	TRBJ1-3	.	CASSLGPSSGNTIYF	TGTGCCAGCAGCCTTGGACCGAGCTCTGGAAACACCATATATTTT
TRBV12-1	.	TRBJ2-5	.	CASSFVVARQVETQYF	TGTGCCAGCAGCTTTGTGGTGGCGAGGCAAGTAGAGACCCAGTACTTC
TRBV5-1	.	TRBJ2-1	.	CASSLGSYNEQFF	TGCGCCAGCAGCTTAGGCAGCTACAATGAGCAGTTCTTC
TRBV19	once	TRBJ1-1	.	CACTGWGATEAFF	TGTGCCTGCACAGGCTGGGGGGCCACTGAAGCTTTCTTT
TRBV2	.	TRBJ2-2	.	CASGPFSGNTGELFF	TGTGCCAGCGGGCCGTTTAGCGGAAACACCGGGGAGCTGTTTTTT
TRBV28	.	TRBJ1-2	.	CASNSGLGSYGYTF	TGTGCCAGCAATTCTGGCCTAGGTAGTTATGGCTACACCTTC
TRBV5-8	.	TRBJ1-2	TRBD1	CASSLDPGTGSKGYTF	TGTGCCAGCAGTTTGGACCCCGGGACAGGGAGTAAGGGCTACACCTTC
TRBV2	few	TRBJ1-4	.	CASRGGTPNEKLFF	TGTGCCAGCAGAGGAGGCACTCCTAATGAAAAACTGTTTTTT
TRBV7-2	.	TRBJ2-7	.	CASSLALETPPYEQYF	TGTGCCAGCAGCTTAGCTTTGGAGACTCCGCCCTACGAGCAGTACTTC
TRBV28	.	TRBJ1-5	.	CASSLPGEPQHF	TGTGCCAGCAGTCTCCCGGGGGAGCCCCAGCATTTT
TRBV28	.	TRBJ1-4	.	CASSPTGGNEKLFF	TGTGCCAGCAGTCCGACAGGAGGTAATGAAAAACTGTTTTTT
TRBV13	.	TRBJ2-7	TRBD2	CASSLLPAGAYEQYF	TGTGCCAGCAGCTTACTCCCAGCGGGGGCCTACGAGCAGTACTTC
TRBV6-1	.	TRBJ1-2	.	CASSPGGPISGYTF	TGTGCCAGCAGCCCGGGAGGCCCCATAAGTGGCTACACCTTC
TRBV5-4	.	TRBJ2-2	.	CASSGRSGELFF	TGTGCCAGCAGCGGGAGGTCCGGGGAGCTGTTTTTT
TRBV9	.	TRBJ2-3	TRBD1	CASSARTGGTDTQYF	TGTGCCAGCAGCGCCAGGACAGGGGGCACAGATACGCAGTATTTT
TRBV9	.	TRBJ2-7	TRBD2	CASSVAAGADYEQYF	TGTGCCAGCAGCGTAGCGGCGGGAGCCGACTACGAGCAGTACTTC
TRBV18	.	TRBJ2-6	.	CASSPSGANVPTF	TGTGCCAGCTCTCCCTCTGGGGCCAACGTCCCGACTTTC
TRBV7-2	.	TRBJ2-1	.	CASSSQGVIDNEQFF	TGTGCCAGCAGCTCGCAGGGCGTAATTGACAATGAGCAGTTCTTC
TRBV5-1	.	TRBJ1-1	.	CASSLWTATTEAFF	TGCGCCAGCAGCTTGTGGACAGCGACAACTGAAGCTTTCTTT
TRBV6-6	few	TRBJ2-1	TRBD1	CASSLTGEQDVDEQFF	TGTGCCAGCAGTTTAACAGGGGAGCAAGACGTGGATGAGCAGTTCTTC
TRBV4-3	.	TRBJ2-5	.	CASSQVPGETQYF	TGCGCCAGCAGCCAAGTCCCAGGGGAGACCCAGTACTTC
TRBV6-5	.	TRBJ2-7	.	CASSLWGNEQYF	TGTGCCAGCAGTTTGTGGGGGAACGAGCAGTACTTC
TRBV19	once	TRBJ2-7	TRBD2	CASSTRTRFSEQYF	TGTGCCAGTAGTACCAGGACTAGATTTAGCGAGCAGTACTTC
TRBV9	.	TRBJ2-7	TRBD1	CASSEGDRGPYEQYF	TGTGCCAGCAGCGAGGGGGACAGGGGGCCCTACGAGCAGTACTTC